The entry below gives a single TCR beta chain sequence along with its context. TCR beta sequences were obtained from blood CD8+ and CD4+ T cells. Both CD4+ and CD8+ T cells were negatively isolated, and TEMRA cells underwent FACS enrichment. The sample originates from a study of CD8 T cells in Susac syndrome. The CDR3 covers 12 residues. The germline V gene encodes CDR1 SGHRS and CDR2 YFSETQ. Germline trimming cut 4 bases from V and 12 bases from J; bases unmatched to any gene: 4. Reverse transcription of roughly 0.5 to 1 ug RNA was performed with random hexamers. The amplification used immunoSEQ multiplex PCR on TCR beta CDR3; it spanned 54 Vbeta and 13 Jbeta. TCRdb itself ran the immunoSEQ multiplex PCR reads through MiXCR, one entry per CDR3 protein. Among about 140,000 distinct CDR3 sequences listed, roughly 94% were seen once.

The sequenced sample consisted of CD4+ T cells from PBMCs. The V call is TRBV5-1, the J call TRBJ2-1, with 10 bases identical to TRBD2. The sequence was collected from a human donor in good health. The chain's CDR3 is CASSQGLAPQFF. DNA of the CDR3: TGCGCCAGCAGCCAGGGACTAGCGCCGCAGTTCTTC.